The entry below describes one T cell receptor beta chain. Antigen unknown. The record originates from a study of cytomegalovirus exposure and HLA in healthy donors. Unrecorded immune exposures were likely, despite nominal health at sampling. Use of 60 Vbeta and 13 Jbeta primers characterized the PCR. Profiling relied on immunoSEQ multiplex PCR, and the TCRdb table lists in-frame clones only, not all of them. The table shows 110,000 to 150,000 clones, with roughly 80% occurring only once. Whole-study results and caveats: By HLA locus, TCR association rates varied in a later analysis, with DRB1 showing the most and HLA-C the fewest. A prior analysis recorded that most TCR beta V segments were productive about 87% or about 30% of the time.

Germline values: CDR1 LNHDA, CDR2 SQIVND (reference sequence). CDR3 length: 15 amino acids. V gave up 6 bases and J gave up 3 bases, with 17 bases separating them. The chain employs TRBV19 and TRBJ1-2; the D gene is possibly TRBD1 (6 bases). This receptor was taken from a male donor in good health and CMV-seronegative. The sequenced material came from PBMCs. The CDR3 sequence is CASRWGGVPDYGYTF. Here the CDR3 DNA reads TGTGCCAGTAGGTGGGGGGGCGTCCCCGACTATGGCTACACCTTC.